The 22 T cell receptor beta chains below were found in one sample sequenced in a study of blood T cell repertoires in COVID-19. The table came from immunoSEQ multiplex PCR; TCRdb's copy has only in-frame clones and leaves some out. The sample includes 250,000 to 300,000 clones, about 89% seen only once; the top ten take 1.2%. The sample comprised PBMCs or T cells enriched from blood (not recorded which). Receptor source: a human donor in a cohort exposed to, infected with or recovered from COVID-19 (not recorded which). The donor label of this sample is uncertain.

Points on this clone: A much larger clone differs by one base, so this may be a read error. The chain is built from TRBV3-1 (or the pseudogene TRBV3-2) and TRBJ1-4; possible D gene TRBD1, 5 bases. CDR3 size: 13 residues. In germline, CDR1 is LGHDT, CDR2 YNNKEL (reference sequence). With 0 bases removed from V and 10 bases from J, the gap between germline ends came to 9 bases. Written as DNA, the CDR3 is TGTGCCAGCAGCCAAGATCGGGGGGGAAAACTGTTTTTT. This encodes CASSQDRGGKLFF.

This chain joins TRBV25-1 and TRBJ2-7, with TRBD1 matching over 7 bases. CDR1 and CDR2 (germline): MGHDK, SYGVNS. The CDR3 extends over 17 amino acids. J gave up 0 bases and V 0 bases, and 8 bases lay outside the gene matches. The CDR3 region is CASSEYLQGSSSYEQYF. CDR3 nucleotides: TGTGCCAGCAGTGAATACCTACAGGGGTCCTCCTCCTACGAGCAGTACTTC.

The rearrangement joins TRBV27 to TRBJ1-2, with D perhaps TRBD1 (6 bases). The V end lost 2 bases, the J end lost 5 bases, and 12 bases lay between the germline ends. This CDR3 is built from 14 residues. The germline CDR1 and CDR2 sequences are MNHEY and SMNVEV (reference sequence). The CDR3 sequence is CASSLESRGYGYTF. CDR3 sequence (DNA): TGTGCCAGCAGTTTAGAAAGCAGGGGATATGGCTACACCTTC.

This clone was recorded only once. The gene calls are TRBV29-1 and TRBJ1-2; D may be TRBD1 (5 bases). Per the germline V gene, CDR1 is SQVTM and CDR2 is ANQGSEA. CDR3 length equals 16 residues. V lost 3 bases and J lost 2, with 19 bases in between. The CDR3 loop reads CSVDPPFQGLNYGYTF. The CDR3 nucleotides are TGCAGCGTTGATCCACCCTTCCAGGGATTAAACTATGGCTACACCTTC.

This clone was found once. V gene TRBV19 combines with J gene TRBJ2-7, with D possibly matching TRBD2 (7 bases). V was trimmed by 2 bases and J by 4 bases, leaving 18 bases between them. Germline CDR1 is LNHDA and CDR2 is SQIVND (reference sequence). The length of the CDR3 is 16 residues. The chain's CDR3 is CASSIFGGRNAYEQYF. The CDR3 region has the DNA TGTGCCAGTAGTATATTCGGGGGGCGAAATGCTTACGAGCAGTACTTC.

V gene TRBV11-1 combines with J gene TRBJ2-5; possible D gene TRBD2, 6 bases. CDR3 length: 13 residues. Germline V CDR1 and CDR2: SGHAT, FQDESV (reference sequence). Trimming stripped 5 bases from V and 5 bases from J, with 12 bases between. CDR3 nucleotides: TGTGCCAGCAGCGGAGCGGGTATGGAGACCCAGTACTTC. This translates into CASSGAGMETQYF. Looking up the rest from reference TRBV11-1 and TRBJ2-5 gives the full variable domain: EAEVAQSPRYKITEKSQAVAFWCDPISGHATLYWYRQILGQGPELLVQFQDESVVDDSQLPKDRFSAERLKGVDSTLKIQPAELGDSAMYLCASSGAGMETQYFGPGTRLLVL.

This chain joins TRBV7-8 and TRBJ2-7; 13 bases map to TRBD2. The CDR3 spans 19 residues. V dropped 4 bases and J dropped 0; count of bases not matched to a gene: 12. Germline V gene lookup returns CDR1 SGHVS and CDR2 FQNEAQ. CDR3 amino acids: CASSSGLAGAVRSSYEQYF. The CDR3 coding sequence is TGTGCCAGCAGCTCCGGACTAGCGGGGGCCGTTCGGAGCTCCTACGAGCAGTACTTC. Filled out from reference TRBV7-8 and TRBJ2-7, the complete variable domain reads GAGVSQSPRYKVAKRGQDVALRCDPISGHVSLFWYQQALGQGPEFLTYFQNEAQLDKSGLPSDRFFAERPEGSVSTLKIQRTQQEDSAVYLCASSSGLAGAVRSSYEQYFGPGTRLTVT.

Concerning this clone itself: The sample carries other DNA sequences with the same CDR3. The J gene is TRBJ1-3, the V gene TRBV19; TRBD1 might be the D (5 bases). Looked up from germline, CDR1 is LNHDA and CDR2 is SQIVND (reference sequence). The CDR3 sequence is 14 residues long. V dropped 3 bases and J dropped 4 bases, with 10 bases sitting between them. CDR3 sequence reads: CASSIGQGGNTIYF. In DNA form, the CDR3 reads TGTGCCAGTAGTATCGGTCAGGGAGGAAACACCATATATTTT.

The table lists this clone with a count of one. The genes are TRBV5-6 and TRBJ2-7; 8 nucleotides line up with TRBD2. Germline CDR1 SGHDT, CDR2 YYEEEE. Trimming at V came to 1 base and at J to 2 bases, leaving 5 bases not matched to a gene. This CDR3 region has 15 residues. CDR3 in DNA: TGTGCCAGCAGCTTGCCGGCGGGGGGCGCCTACGAGCAGTACTTC. Protein sequence: CASSLPAGGAYEQYF.

The chain is built from TRBV7-2 and TRBJ2-1; weak D call: TRBD2 (5 bases). V was clipped by 5 bases and J by 5 bases, with 13 bases between them. Germline-derived CDR1 and CDR2 are SGHTA and FQGNSA. CDR3 length: 14 amino acids. The CDR3 DNA sequence: TGTGCCAGCAGCCCCACACTAGGCGACAATGAGCAGTTCTTC. This codes for CASSPTLGDNEQFF.

The V call is TRBV7-9, the J call TRBJ1-2; possibly TRBD1 for D (5 bases). Trimming shortened V by 6 bases and J by 1 base, and 18 bases separated the two germline ends. The CDR3 has 16 residues. Germline loops: CDR1 SEHNR, CDR2 FQNEAQ (reference sequence). This CDR3 reads CASSPQSGGGNYGYTF. CDR3 sequence (DNA): TGTGCCAGCAGTCCACAGTCGGGGGGTGGTAACTATGGCTACACCTTC.

The chain recombines TRBV7-2 with TRBJ2-7; 8 positions agree with TRBD1. The CDR3 is 16 amino acids. V gave up 2 bases and J gave up 4 bases; unmatched junction bases: 10. Looked up from germline, CDR1 is SGHTA and CDR2 is FQGNSA. Here the CDR3 reads CASSLLTRRGRYEQYF. The CDR3 region has the DNA TGTGCCAGCAGCTTACTTACTCGCAGGGGGCGATACGAGCAGTACTTC.

This chain joins TRBV28 and TRBJ2-6; possible D gene TRBD2, 6 bases. The CDR3 runs 18 residues. The V end lost 6 bases, the J end lost 0 bases, and 18 bases lay between the germline ends. Germline V gene data show CDR1 as MDHEN and CDR2 as SYDVKM. This CDR3 reads CASSLEGRGTSGANVLTF. The CDR3 coding sequence is TGTGCCAGCAGCCTGGAGGGCCGGGGAACCTCTGGGGCCAACGTCCTGACTTTC. The whole variable domain, remainder taken from reference TRBV28 and TRBJ2-6, is DVKVTQSSRYLVKRTGEKVFLECVQDMDHENMFWYRQDPGLGLRLIYFSYDVKMKEKGDIPEGYSVSREKKERFSLILESASTNQTSMYLCASSLEGRGTSGANVLTFGAGSRLTVL.

The V and J genes are TRBV11-3 and TRBJ1-2; TRBD1 might be the D (5 bases). CDR1 is SGHNT and CDR2 is YENEEA in the germline V gene. There are 14 residues in the CDR3. The germline V and J ends were trimmed by 1 base and 5 bases, with 11 bases remaining between them. The CDR3 nucleotides are TGTGCCAGCAGCTTAGGGACCGGACAATATGGCTACACCTTC. Its translation: CASSLGTGQYGYTF.

The V and J genes are TRBV7-2 and TRBJ2-7; TRBD1 matches 7 bases. The CDR3 has 16 residues. Germline CDR1 reads SGHTA; CDR2 reads FQGNSA. V lost 0 bases to trimming and J lost 0 bases; unmatched junction nucleotides: 5. The CDR3 DNA reads as TGTGCCAGCAGCTTAGCCTCGGGACAGAGCTCCTACGAGCAGTACTTC. It is translated as CASSLASGQSSYEQYF. The complete variable domain, with remaining parts taken from reference TRBV7-2 and TRBJ2-7, reads GAGVSQSPSNKVTEKGKDVELRCDPISGHTALYWYRQSLGQGLEFLIYFQGNSAPDKSGLPSDRFSAERTGGSVSTLTIQRTQQEDSAVYLCASSLASGQSSYEQYFGPGTRLTVT.

The rearrangement links TRBV24-1 to TRBJ1-2, with TRBD1 as a possible D gene (5 bases). Germline CDR1 is KGHDR and CDR2 is SFDVKD. V lost 5 bases and J 5 bases, leaving 8 bases between the germline ends. The CDR3 runs 12 residues. CDR3 in DNA: TGTGCCACCAGTGCGGACATTTATGGCTACACCTTC. It encodes CATSADIYGYTF.

The chain combines TRBV30 with TRBJ1-2; TRBD1 is a possible D gene (5 bases). V lost 2 bases and J 4 bases, leaving 17 bases between the germline ends. The CDR3 contains 15 residues. Germline V gene sequence: CDR1 GTSNPN, CDR2 SVGIG (reference sequence). The CDR3 bases are TGTGCCTGGAGTCCAAGTTTGCGCAGGGTCTATGGCTACACCTTC. Residues: CAWSPSLRRVYGYTF.

This rearrangement joins TRBV7-2 to TRBJ2-3; a weak D match, TRBD2 (6 bases). The CDR3 sequence is 17 residues long. With 4 bases removed from V and 0 bases from J, the gap between germline ends came to 17 bases. The germline CDR1 and CDR2 sequences are SGHTA and FQGNSA. CDR3: CASSSGDGGVSTDTQYF. CDR3 nucleotide sequence: TGTGCCAGCAGCTCAGGCGACGGCGGGGTCAGCACAGATACGCAGTATTTT.

V and J are TRBV5-1 and TRBJ1-2, with 7 bases aligning to TRBD1. The CDR3 sequence is 15 residues long. With 0 bases clipped from V and 5 bases from J, the junction kept 7 bases outside the gene matches. CDR1 is SGHRS, CDR2 YFSETQ, per germline. DNA for the CDR3: TGCGCCAGCAGCTTGGATACAGGGGTTGGGTATGGCTACACCTTC. Translated: CASSLDTGVGYGYTF.

In its sample, this clone was seen once. The chain recombines TRBV29-1 with TRBJ2-1; 9 bases are a match to TRBD2. The CDR3 is 13 residues long. J lost 7 bases, V lost 7 bases, and 8 bases had no gene match. Germline CDR1 reads SQVTM; CDR2 reads ANQGSEA. The CDR3 nucleotides read TGCAGCGCACCGGGACTAGCTCAGAATGAGCAGTTCTTC. Translated: CSAPGLAQNEQFF.

The genes are TRBV6-5 and TRBJ2-7; 7 bases match TRBD1. The CDR3 is 16 amino acids. Trimming removed 2 bases from V and 7 bases from J; junction bases left unmatched: 14. Per germline, CDR1 MNHEY and CDR2 SVGAGI. CDR3 sequence (DNA): TGTGCCAGCAGTTACACAGCCGGGGCCTTGACAGGGGAGCAGTACTTC. Encoded protein: CASSYTAGALTGEQYF.

V and J are TRBV9 and TRBJ2-1; a weak D match, TRBD2 (5 bases). V was shortened by 0 bases and J by 2 bases, with 15 bases between the two germline ends. The germline CDR1 and CDR2 sequences are SGDLS and YYNGEE. The CDR3 loop spans 17 amino acids. The CDR3 is CASSVGGLTIPYNEQFF. CDR3 in DNA: TGTGCCAGCAGCGTAGGTGGACTTACAATCCCCTACAATGAGCAGTTCTTC.